Here is one T cell receptor (beta chain) with its context. Its antigen is still unknown. The sample originates from a study of T cell responses to AZD1222 COVID-19 vaccine. Findings of the study overall: AZD1222 recipients seropositive at baseline numbered only 5 or 6. No repertoire was sampled before or during the peak T cell response, only after it.

This table comes from immunoSEQ multiplex PCR, and its TCRdb copy is limited to in-frame clones, with some not included. The repertoire consists of 150,000 to 200,000 clones, with roughly 94% occurring once and the leading ten covering approximately 0.6%. The CDR3 has 16 residues. The V gene's germline CDR1 is LGHNT and CDR2 FRNRAP. Trimming cost V 7 bases and J 4 bases, with 17 bases left between them. Sequencing used peripheral blood, obtained on day 0 of AZD1222 vaccination. The V and J genes are TRBV12-5 and TRBJ1-6; D perhaps matches TRBD1 (6 bases). The clonotype comes from an adult in good health. The CDR3 loop reads CASVQNIRGYNSPLHF. CDR3 coding DNA: TGTGCTAGTGTCCAAAACATTAGGGGGTATAATTCACCCCTCCACTTT.